The rows below give T cell receptor beta chains drawn from one sample of a study of cytomegalovirus exposure and HLA in healthy donors. Libraries were prepared by immunoSEQ multiplex PCR; TCRdb keeps only in-frame clonotypes and omits some of them. The sample consists of 90,000 to 130,000 clones, about 73% of them appearing once. Material: PBMCs. The receptors derive from a woman younger than 45 in good health and CMV-seronegative. CDR3s include the opening cysteine and the closing phenylalanine or tryptophan. D genes are given only for firm matches. Not every row has a clone size; where given, it reads once, few, many or a size class.

clone_size: few; j_call: TRBJ2-7; d_call: -; v_call: TRBV28; cdr3_nt: TGTGCCAGCAGTCCGGCCTACGAGCAGTACTTC; cdr3_aa: CASSPAYEQYF
clone_size: -; j_call: TRBJ2-7; d_call: TRBD1; v_call: TRBV14; cdr3_nt: TGTGCCAGCAGCCAATGGACAGGGGGCTCCTACGAGCAGTACTTC; cdr3_aa: CASSQWTGGSYEQYF
clone_size: -; j_call: TRBJ2-7; d_call: TRBD1; v_call: TRBV6-6; cdr3_nt: TGTGCCAGCAGGGCGGCAGGGGGCCAGAACGAGCAGTACTTC; cdr3_aa: CASRAAGGQNEQYF
clone_size: -; j_call: TRBJ2-1; d_call: TRBD2; v_call: TRBV30; cdr3_nt: TGTGCCTGGAGTTACGGACTAGCGGGAGGCTATGAGCAGTTCTTC; cdr3_aa: CAWSYGLAGGYEQFF
clone_size: -; j_call: TRBJ2-7; d_call: -; v_call: TRBV6-6; cdr3_nt: TGTGCCAGCAGCGGGACAAGTTCCTACGAGCAGTACTTC; cdr3_aa: CASSGTSSYEQYF
clone_size: -; j_call: TRBJ2-6; d_call: -; v_call: TRBV4-3; cdr3_nt: TGCGCCAGCAGCCAAGCTCAGAGGGGGGCCAACGTCCTGACTTTC; cdr3_aa: CASSQAQRGANVLTF
clone_size: few; j_call: TRBJ1-1; d_call: -; v_call: TRBV9; cdr3_nt: TGTGCCAGCAGCGTAGTAAAAGGGGTCGCCACTGAAGCTTTCTTT; cdr3_aa: CASSVVKGVATEAFF
clone_size: -; j_call: TRBJ1-3; d_call: -; v_call: TRBV4-2; cdr3_nt: TGTGCCAGCAGCCAAGATCAGGGCTCCGGAAACACCATATATTTT; cdr3_aa: CASSQDQGSGNTIYF
clone_size: -; j_call: TRBJ2-1; d_call: TRBD2; v_call: TRBV9; cdr3_nt: TGTGCCAGCAGCGCCCCCGGGACTAACTACAATGAGCAGTTCTTC; cdr3_aa: CASSAPGTNYNEQFF
clone_size: -; j_call: TRBJ1-5; d_call: -; v_call: TRBV18; cdr3_nt: TGTGCCAGCTCACAATCTAATAGCAATCAGCCCCAGCATTTT; cdr3_aa: CASSQSNSNQPQHF